The sequence of this T cell receptor (beta chain) was determined in a study of shared clonotypes between healthy human individuals. General study points: Clonotypes shared by all four donors outscored non-shared clonotypes in generation probability. An expected dependence of interdonor clonotype sharing on sequencing depth was noted.

Assay: immunoSEQ multiplex PCR; the TCRdb copy retains only in-frame clones and omits some. The sample comprises some 2.3 million clones, roughly 93% of which are singletons, and 0.39% rests with the top ten. The CDR3 is 17 amino acids. CDR1 and CDR2 (germline): SGHAT, FQNNGV. V was trimmed by 1 base and J by 0 bases, leaving 16 bases between them. Details on this clone: Its target is unknown.

The sequenced sample was naive CD4+ T cells from PBMCs. Subset noted: CD45RA+ positively selected. The receptor comes from a man aged 18 to 29 in good health. Some clones in this sample may be carry-over from other donors' samples. The genes are TRBV11-2 and TRBJ2-7, with unresolved D. In DNA form, the CDR3 reads TGTGCCAGCAGCTTAGTCTTTAACCCACTAAGCTCCTACGAGCAGTACTTC. This translates into CASSLVFNPLSSYEQYF.